Given below is one T cell receptor (beta chain) in context. This clonotype was detected many times. This clone's antigen is unknown. It has no much larger one-base neighbor in the sample; base qualities were not kept. This sample is drawn from a study of T-cell memory formation after mild COVID-19 (TCRdb year 2021). At the level of the whole study: TCR sequence clusters from the two donors were largely donor specific. In a couple of donors, T-cell clones that expanded and contracted after mild COVID-19 were followed by sequencing TCRalpha and TCRbeta repertoires longitudinally. Two young, previously healthy adult volunteers made up the cohort, one male and one female. What the work shows at the level of the full study, not this receptor alone: Some responding clones were detected in pre-infection memory, suggesting pre-existing cross-reactive memory T cells joined the SARS-CoV-2 response. Only two mild cases were covered by the study, and larger cohorts that include severe cases with pre-infection samples were considered necessary. From day 15 to 85, contracting clones showed balanced CD4/CD8 phenotypes, whereas a second wave of clones that expanded from day 15 to 37 leaned towards CD4+. SARS-CoV-2 specificity was not confirmed for the second-wave clones peaking on day 37. Contracting CD4+ clones turned up mainly in the CM and EM memory subsets, whereas EMRA was where CD8+ clones were enriched.

From the germline V gene, CDR1 is SQVTM and CDR2 is ANQGSEA. A distance of 11 bases separates the germline ends of V and J, which lose 2 bases and 6 bases respectively. The CDR3, from cysteine to phenylalanine, totals 13 residues. Just the 39-base CDR3 DNA is kept, in frame starting at base 1. Ficoll-Paque density gradient centrifugation was the method used to isolate PBMCs. TCRdb lists the instrument as Illumina NovaSeq 6000. TCRalpha and TCRbeta cDNA libraries were constructed by 5'RACE with constant-segment primers, with sample barcodes and unique molecular identifiers being introduced. Trizol reagent was used to extract RNA from every sample. Libraries were amplified in two PCR steps, with a second sample barcode and Illumina TruSeq adapters added in the second step. Libraries were sequenced on an Illumina NovaSeq with 2 x 150 bp paired-end reads. The published analysis was carried out like this. Demultiplexing of reads and collapsing into UMI-guided consensus sequences were performed with migec v1.2.7. With mixcr v2.1.11, UMI consensuses were aligned to TRA and TRB V and J templates and assembled into clonotypes. Expanded or contracted clonotypes were those called significant by both edgeR and NoisET, with noise models trained on biological replicates. For edgeR calls, the cutoffs were a false discovery rate-adjusted p below 0.01 and a log2 fold-change threshold of 1. As an exploratory analysis of dynamics, max-normalized trajectories of the 1000 most abundant clonotypes were examined with PCA combined with hierarchical clustering. Each responding clone was given a CD4 or CD8 phenotype based on the CD4+ and CD8+ repertoires, which had been sequenced separately. TCRdb applied fastp at Q25 and MiXCR to the public reads, then kept only in-frame beta chains. CDR3 protein sequences are deduplicated, and each keeps its most common genes and DNA. The authors' filters were not applied to this entry. This sample lists some 54,000 distinct CDR3 sequences; more than 8% were detected once. The ten largest clones capture 1.2% of the sample.

The receptor's source is a man aged 18 to 30 who had mild COVID-19 (a few samples of this study predate the infection). The sample titles of this study are shuffled in the database, so cell type and time point are left out; the donor was told from shared clones. The receptor chain draws on TRBV29-1 and TRBJ1-3; a confident D gene designation cannot be given. Material: PBMCs or a T cell subset sorted from them (not recorded which). The DNA is as follows: TGCAGCGTTGAAAGCCAGCTGGAAAACACCATATATTTT. It encodes CSVESQLENTIYF. Reference TRBV29-1 and TRBJ1-3 genes cover what lies past the CDR3, so the full variable domain is SAVISQKPSRDICQRGTSLTIQCQVDSQVTMMFWYRQQPGQSLTLIATANQGSEATYESGFVIDKFPISRPNLTFSTLTVSNMSPEDSSIYLCSVESQLENTIYFGEGSWLTVV.